What follows are 19 T cell receptor beta chains derived from one specimen sequenced in a study of blood T cells in healthy people across ages. Primed by a sample-barcoded 5' primer and a J-beta primer mix, a second PCR proceeded for 7 to 11 cycles. TCRdb re-analysed the 5' RACE reads in MiXCR, keeping a single row per CDR3 protein. The data hold about 680,000 distinct CDR3 sequences, with approximately 50% observed a single time. Sequencing input: blood. All receptors derive from a woman aged 60-75 years in good health.

The V call is TRBV28, the J call TRBJ1-1; D is uncertain. Trimming took off 8 bases at V and 5 bases at J, with 9 bases between the two ends. The CDR3 has 11 residues. Per germline, CDR1 MDHEN and CDR2 SYDVKM. The CDR3 spells CASPGWTEAFF. DNA for the CDR3: TGTGCCAGCCCCGGGTGGACTGAAGCTTTCTTT.

This clonotype has more than one count but fewer than ten. The chain combines TRBV20-1 with TRBJ2-1, with 7 positions matching TRBD2. Germline V gene data show CDR1 as DFQATT and CDR2 as SNEGSKA (reference sequence). V gave up 2 bases and J gave up 4 bases; unmatched junction bases: 8. CDR3 size: 15 residues. In nucleotides, the CDR3 is TGCAGTGCTAGAAGGGAGGGAAGGGGATACAATGAGCAGTTCTTC. This encodes CSARREGRGYNEQFF.

Only a few counts were recorded for this clonotype. The chain combines TRBV10-3 with TRBJ2-1; 7 bases fit TRBD2. The CDR3 sequence is 14 residues long. Germline values: CDR1 ENHRY, CDR2 SYGVKD. V shed 4 bases and J 6 bases; nucleotides not matched to a gene: 6. CDR3 sequence (DNA): TGTGCCATCAGTGGAACTAGCGATGGCAATGAGCAGTTCTTC. Amino acids: CAISGTSDGNEQFF.

The chain is built from TRBV20-1 and TRBJ2-1; TRBD2 matches at 8 bases. The V gene's germline CDR1 is DFQATT and CDR2 SNEGSKA (reference sequence). There are 13 residues in the CDR3. V lost 8 bases, J lost 7 bases, and 10 bases stayed unmatched. The CDR3 DNA reads as TGCAGTCATGACCGGGAGGGCCGGAATGAGCAGTTCTTC. Its translation is CSHDREGRNEQFF.

Comments on this clonotype: A much larger clonotype is one base distant, so this may be a read error. The chain employs TRBV6-4 and TRBJ2-7, with 10 bases aligning to TRBD2. The last part of the DNA fits TRBJ2-5 better; the J call may be wrong. Germline V gene lookup returns CDR1 MRHNA and CDR2 SNTAGT. The CDR3 sequence is 15 residues long. The CDR3 here is CASSDVAGGQGTQYF. DNA for the CDR3: TGTGCCAGCAGTGACGTAGCGGGGGGACAAGGGACCCAGTACTTC.

This rearrangement joins TRBV7-2 to TRBJ2-1; D gene unclear. The end of the DNA fits TRBJ2-7 better, so the J call may be wrong. Germline assignment: CDR1 SGHTA and CDR2 FQGNSA. This CDR3 has 14 residues. CDR3 residues: CASSPGRQYNEQYF. The CDR3 DNA reads as TGTGCCAGCAGCCCGGGTCGCCAATACAATGAGCAGTACTTC.

The chain links TRBV9 to TRBJ2-1, with TRBD2 as a possible D gene (8 bases). Germline lookup yields CDR1 SGDLS and CDR2 YYNGEE. The length of the CDR3 is 17 residues. The ends were cut back, 4 bases at V and 9 bases at J, with 26 bases in the middle. CDR3 region: CASSPSLGGGRSGEQFF. The CDR3 DNA reads as TGTGCCAGCAGCCCCTCCCTAGGGGGCGGGAGGTCCGGTGAGCAGTTCTTC.

This clonotype was seen only a few times. The J gene is TRBJ1-4, the V gene TRBV25-1; 9 bases match TRBD1. Germline values: CDR1 MGHDK, CDR2 SYGVNS. This CDR3 comprises 14 residues. With V trimmed by 3 bases and J by 7 bases, 3 bases remained unmatched. The CDR3 DNA is TGTGCCAGCAGTGATGGGACAGGGCCTGAAAAACTGTTTTTT. This sequence encodes CASSDGTGPEKLFF. The full variable domain, in which reference TRBV25-1 and TRBJ1-4 provide the parts outside the CDR3, is EADIYQTPRYLVIGTGKKITLECSQTMGHDKMYWYQQDPGMELHLIHYSYGVNSTEKGDLSSESTVSRIRTEHFPLTLESARPSHTSQYLCASSDGTGPEKLFFGSGTQLSVL.

This clonotype appeared a few times. This chain joins TRBV11-2 and TRBJ2-3; D is unclear. This CDR3 contains 13 residues. Germline V gives CDR1 SGHAT, CDR2 FQNNGV. V gave up 5 bases and J gave up 7 bases, with 13 bases separating them. The chain's CDR3 is CASSPPPFNTQYF. DNA of the CDR3: TGTGCCAGCAGCCCACCCCCCTTCAATACGCAGTATTTT.

The chain employs TRBV28 and TRBJ2-7; D gene ambiguous. The CDR3 extends over 13 amino acids. Germline CDR1 MDHEN, CDR2 SYDVKM. The V gene lost 3 bases and the J gene lost 2 bases, with 8 bases spanning the gap. CDR3 protein: CASSFGIPYEQYF. The CDR3 nucleotides read TGTGCCAGCAGTTTTGGAATTCCCTACGAGCAGTACTTC.

This chain joins TRBV29-1 and TRBJ2-1; possibly TRBD2 for D (5 bases). The DNA matches TRBJ2-7 better at its end, which makes the J call doubtful. This CDR3 has 13 amino acids. Germline V CDR1 and CDR2: SQVTM, ANQGSEA. The CDR3 here is CSVRGSSYNEQYF. Here the CDR3 DNA reads TGCAGCGTACGGGGAAGCTCCTACAATGAGCAGTACTTC.

This clonotype showed up just a few times. CDR3 protein: CASSSGTGSSYTGELFF. CDR3 DNA sequence: TGTGCCAGCAGCTCTGGGACAGGGAGCAGTTACACCGGGGAGCTGTTTTTT. J is TRBJ2-2 and V is TRBV7-9, with 9 bases identical to TRBD1. Trimming removed 4 bases from V and 3 bases from J; junction bases left unmatched: 9. Germline CDR1 reads SEHNR; CDR2 reads FQNEAQ (reference sequence). The length of the CDR3 is 17 residues. The full variable domain, with the rest looked up from reference TRBV7-9 and TRBJ2-2, is DTGVSQNPRHKITKRGQNVTFRCDPISEHNRLYWYRQTLGQGPEFLTYFQNEAQLEKSRLLSDRFSAERPKGSFSTLEIQRTEQGDSAMYLCASSSGTGSSYTGELFFGEGSRLTVL.

This clonotype was detected only once. One junction end does not reproduce the germline sequence, and a read error may be involved. J is TRBJ1-5 and V is TRBV7-2; D is uncertain. The CDR3 loop spans 13 amino acids. Germline CDR1 SGHTA, CDR2 FQGNSA. CDR3 residues: CASSLGPNQSQHF. DNA of the CDR3: TGTGCCAGCAGCTTAGGGCCTAATCAGTCCCAGCATTTT.

The gene calls are TRBV3-1 and TRBJ2-1; the match to TRBD1 covers 7 bases. The CDR3 has 13 amino acids. Germline V lookup: CDR1 LGHDT, CDR2 YNNKEL (reference sequence). V shed 5 bases and J 7 bases; nucleotides not matched to a gene: 5. CDR3 bases: TGTGCCAGCAGCGGTTTCAGGGGGAATGAGCAGTTCTTC. Amino acids: CASSGFRGNEQFF.

This clonotype was recorded a few times. The V call is TRBV7-3, the J call TRBJ2-3; D remains unclear. The V end was cut by 0 bases, the J end by 5 bases, with 6 bases between. Germline CDR1 reads SGHTA; CDR2 reads FQGTGA. This CDR3 spans 13 amino acids. DNA for the CDR3: TGTGCCAGCAGCTTAACTAACGAAGATACGCAGTATTTT. Encoded protein: CASSLTNEDTQYF.

V and J are TRBV15 and TRBJ1-4, with D perhaps matching TRBD1 (5 bases). Germline V gene lookup returns CDR1 LNHNV and CDR2 YYDKDF (reference sequence). Trimming removed 2 bases at V and 5 bases at J, with 15 bases between. The CDR3 consists of 16 residues. CDR3 coding DNA: TGTGCCACCAGCAGATCCCAAAATGGGGGGAATGAAAAACTGTTTTTT. Protein: CATSRSQNGGNEKLFF.

The V call is TRBV4-2, the J call TRBJ2-7, with D unresolved. The J call may be wrong; the DNA end is better matched by TRBJ2-5. Germline V gene data show CDR1 as LGHNA and CDR2 as YNFKEQ. The CDR3 loop spans 13 amino acids. CDR3: CASSQGRVGTQYF. In nucleotides, the CDR3 is TGTGCCAGCAGCCAAGGTCGCGTAGGGACCCAGTACTTC.

This clonotype was found a few times. The chain uses TRBV29-1 and TRBJ2-1, with 9 bases matching TRBD2. The DNA end is more similar to TRBJ2-7, so the J call may be wrong. Germline V gene data show CDR1 as SQVTM and CDR2 as ANQGSEA. The length of the CDR3 is 14 residues. The CDR3 loop is CSVPTSGYYNEQYF. Here the CDR3 DNA reads TGCAGCGTTCCTACTAGCGGGTACTACAATGAGCAGTACTTC.

This rearrangement joins TRBV27 to TRBJ1-1, with D possibly TRBD1 on 5 matching bases. V lost 5 bases and J lost 5, with 18 bases in between. The CDR3 has 15 amino acids. Germline CDR1 reads MNHEY; CDR2 reads SMNVEV (reference sequence). The CDR3 here is CASSRGSNGDTEAFF. The CDR3 nucleotides read TGTGCCAGCAGTAGGGGTTCGAACGGTGATACTGAAGCTTTCTTT.